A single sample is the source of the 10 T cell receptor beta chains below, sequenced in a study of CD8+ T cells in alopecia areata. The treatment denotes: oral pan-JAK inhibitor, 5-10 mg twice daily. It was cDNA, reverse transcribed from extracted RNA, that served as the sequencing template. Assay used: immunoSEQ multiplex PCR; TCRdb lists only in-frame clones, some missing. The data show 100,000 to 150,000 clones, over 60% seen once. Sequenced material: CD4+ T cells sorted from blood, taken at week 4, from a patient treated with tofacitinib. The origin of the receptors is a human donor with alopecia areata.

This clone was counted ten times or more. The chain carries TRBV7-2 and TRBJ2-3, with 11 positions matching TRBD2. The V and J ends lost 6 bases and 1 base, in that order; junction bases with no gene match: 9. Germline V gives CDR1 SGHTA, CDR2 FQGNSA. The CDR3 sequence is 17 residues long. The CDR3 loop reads CASRRNSGGAGTDTQYF. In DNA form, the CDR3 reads TGTGCCAGCAGGCGCAATAGCGGGGGGGCTGGCACAGATACGCAGTATTTT.

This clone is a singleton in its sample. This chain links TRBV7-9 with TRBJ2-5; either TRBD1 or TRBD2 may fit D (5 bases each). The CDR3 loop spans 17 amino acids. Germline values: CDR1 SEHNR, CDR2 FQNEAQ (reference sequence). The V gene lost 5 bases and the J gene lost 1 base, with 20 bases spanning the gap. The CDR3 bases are TGTGCCAGCAGCCCGCGTTTGGGGCGGGCGCGCCAAGAGACCCAGTACTTC. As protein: CASSPRLGRARQETQYF.

The CDR3, as DNA: TGCAGCGTTGCAAGATGGGCGGGGGGAAGGCAAGAGACCCAGTACTTC. Translation gives CSVARWAGGRQETQYF. The chain joins TRBV29-1 to TRBJ2-5; 8 bases fit TRBD2. CDR1 is SQVTM, CDR2 ANQGSEA, per germline. Losses at the gene ends were 4 bases for V and 2 bases for J; bases not matched to a gene: 12. The CDR3 extends over 16 amino acids.

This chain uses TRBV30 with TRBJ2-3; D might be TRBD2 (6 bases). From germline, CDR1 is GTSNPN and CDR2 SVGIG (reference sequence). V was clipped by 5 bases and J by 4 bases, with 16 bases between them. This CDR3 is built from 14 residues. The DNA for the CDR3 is TGTGCCTGGGGCGCCGGACTAAGTGCAGATACGCAGTATTTT. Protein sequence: CAWGAGLSADTQYF.

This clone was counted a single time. CDR3 nucleotide sequence: TGTGCCAGCAGTTACGGGCAACCCTATGGCTACACCTTC. It encodes CASSYGQPYGYTF. V is TRBV6-5 and J is TRBJ1-2; D gene unclear. The V end was cut by 2 bases, the J end by 4 bases, with 8 bases between. The CDR3 has 13 amino acids. The germline V gene has CDR1 MNHEY and CDR2 SVGAGI.

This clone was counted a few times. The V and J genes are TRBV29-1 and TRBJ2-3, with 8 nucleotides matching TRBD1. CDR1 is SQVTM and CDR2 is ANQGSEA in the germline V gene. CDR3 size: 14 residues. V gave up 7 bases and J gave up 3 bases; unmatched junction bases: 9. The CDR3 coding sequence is TGCAGCGAGAGGACAGGGATAGAGACAGATACGCAGTATTTT. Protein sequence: CSERTGIETDTQYF.

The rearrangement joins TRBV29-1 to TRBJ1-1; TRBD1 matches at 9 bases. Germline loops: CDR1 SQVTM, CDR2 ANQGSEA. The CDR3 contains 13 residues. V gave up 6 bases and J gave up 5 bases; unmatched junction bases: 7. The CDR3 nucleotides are TGCAGCGTCGACGACAGGGGGGAGACTGAAGCTTTCTTT. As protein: CSVDDRGETEAFF.

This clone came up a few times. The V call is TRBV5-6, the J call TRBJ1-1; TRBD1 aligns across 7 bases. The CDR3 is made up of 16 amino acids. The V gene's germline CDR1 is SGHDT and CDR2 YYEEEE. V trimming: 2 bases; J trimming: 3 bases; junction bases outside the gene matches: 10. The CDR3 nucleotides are TGTGCCAGCAGCTTCCTTCTCCGACAGGGCGACACTGAAGCTTTCTTT. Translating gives CASSFLLRQGDTEAFF.

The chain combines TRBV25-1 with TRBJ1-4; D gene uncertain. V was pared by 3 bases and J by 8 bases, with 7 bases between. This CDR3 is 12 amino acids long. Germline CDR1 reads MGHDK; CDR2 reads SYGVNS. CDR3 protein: CASSDRVEKLFF. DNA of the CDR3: TGTGCCAGCAGTGACCGGGTAGAAAAACTGTTTTTT. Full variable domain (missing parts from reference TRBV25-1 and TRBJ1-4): EADIYQTPRYLVIGTGKKITLECSQTMGHDKMYWYQQDPGMELHLIHYSYGVNSTEKGDLSSESTVSRIRTEHFPLTLESARPSHTSQYLCASSDRVEKLFFGSGTQLSVL.

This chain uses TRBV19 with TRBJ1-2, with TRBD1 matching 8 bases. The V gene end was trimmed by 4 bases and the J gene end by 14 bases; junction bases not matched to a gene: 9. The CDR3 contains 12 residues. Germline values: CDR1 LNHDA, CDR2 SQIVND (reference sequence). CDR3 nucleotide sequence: TGTGCCAGTAGTACCGGACAGGGACCTCTGACCTTC. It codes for CASSTGQGPLTF.